The 7 T cell receptor beta chains listed next were all sequenced from one sample in a study of T cell responses to AZD1222 COVID-19 vaccine. Generated by immunoSEQ multiplex PCR, the TCRdb table keeps only in-frame clones and is missing some. The table includes 120,000 to 150,000 clones, 82% detected once. Source: peripheral blood, taken on day 0 of MenACWY control vaccination. The receptors come from an adult in good health.

The chain couples TRBV6-5 to TRBJ2-1, with 7 bases lining up with TRBD2. The CDR3 has 14 residues. Germline V gene sequence: CDR1 MNHEY, CDR2 SVGAGI. The trim removed 1 base at V and 8 bases at J, leaving 5 bases unmatched. CDR3 bases: TGTGCCAGCAGTTACTTCGGACTAGGCCATGAGCAGTTCTTC. Its translation is CASSYFGLGHEQFF.

The V and J genes are TRBV5-1 and TRBJ2-3, with 9 nucleotides matching TRBD2. V gave up 6 bases and J gave up 5 bases; unmatched junction bases: 10. CDR1 SGHRS and CDR2 YFSETQ come from the germline V gene. This CDR3 has 15 residues. The CDR3 DNA follows: TGCGCCAGCAAACCCGAGCGGGGGGCCCGAGATACGCAGTATTTT. It codes for CASKPERGARDTQYF.

CDR3 region: CASRQGAVTTNYGYTF. CDR3 in DNA: TGCGCCAGCCGCCAGGGGGCAGTAACCACTAACTATGGCTACACCTTC. The rearrangement uses TRBV5-1 and TRBJ1-2; 8 bases are a match to TRBD1. This CDR3 contains 16 residues. Trimming cost V 7 bases and J 0 bases; bases outside gene matches: 11. Germline assignment: CDR1 SGHRS and CDR2 YFSETQ.

The chain carries TRBV6-5 and TRBJ1-6; 7 nucleotides agree with TRBD1. J gave up 4 bases and V 4 bases, and 4 bases lay outside the gene matches. The CDR3 runs 15 residues. Looked up from germline, CDR1 is MNHEY and CDR2 is SVGAGI. The CDR3: CASSLGDRYNSPLHF. CDR3 DNA: TGTGCCAGCAGTTTAGGGGACAGATATAATTCACCCCTCCACTTT.

V and J are TRBV14 and TRBJ2-1; D ambiguous. In germline, CDR1 is SGHDN, CDR2 FVKESK. This CDR3 comprises 18 residues. Trimming cost V 2 bases and J 4 bases, with 21 bases left between them. The CDR3, as DNA: TGTGCCAGCAGCCAAAAACAAGCCCCCGTCTTTTTATACAATGAGCAGTTCTTC. Its protein product is CASSQKQAPVFLYNEQFF.

The chain links TRBV3-1 (or the pseudogene TRBV3-2) to TRBJ2-1, with no clear D. Trimming stripped 4 bases from V and 8 bases from J, with 9 bases between. Germline values: CDR1 LGHDT, CDR2 YNNKEL (reference sequence). This CDR3 spans 12 amino acids. CDR3 in DNA: TGTGCCAGCAGCCTTCTCCCCCATGAGCAGTTCTTC. This sequence encodes CASSLLPHEQFF.

The rearrangement uses TRBV11-2 and TRBJ1-1, with D perhaps matching TRBD1 (6 bases). Germline-derived CDR1 and CDR2 are SGHAT and FQNNGV. CDR3 length: 14 amino acids. Trimming took off 1 base at V and 11 bases at J, with 17 bases between the two ends. The CDR3 coding sequence is TGTGCCAGCAGCTTAGTTGATACCGGGGGCGCCGCTTTCTTT. Protein sequence: CASSLVDTGGAAFF.